This paragraph covers one T cell receptor (beta chain) sequence. These data are taken from a study of blood T cells in healthy people across ages. Then a second PCR, running about 7 to 11 cycles, was carried out with a sample-barcoded 5' primer and a J-beta primer mix. One entry per CDR3 protein, called by TCRdb with MiXCR from the 5' RACE reads. The table records 700,000 or so distinct CDR3 sequences, about 20% of them present only once. The extraction recovered at least 5 micrograms of total RNA per sample. Between the trimmed V and J ends, which lost 6 bases and 5 bases, there was a span of 8 bases. The CDR3 is made up of 12 amino acids.

The TCR originated in a man aged 70-80 years in good health. Sequencing was carried out using blood. V and J are TRBV12-3 or TRBV12-4 and TRBJ2-1; unclear D gene. CDR3 sequence: CASRRQDNEQFF. The DNA for the CDR3 is TGTGCCAGCAGACGACAAGACAATGAGCAGTTCTTC.